Listed below are T cell receptor beta chains from one sample, sequenced in a study of a mutant IDH1 vaccine in newly diagnosed glioma. TCRdb's table, derived via immunoSEQ multiplex PCR, lists solely in-frame clones and lacks some. The sample yields about 98,000 clones, about 90% seen once. The sample here was PBMCs, taken from a glioma patient treated with radiotherapy, temozolomide or both. These receptors all come from a woman between 50 and 59 years old with glioma. Each CDR3 is given with its conserved first and last residue. D genes are given only for firm matches. Size tells how often a clone was seen (once, few, many) or the class of an expanded clone, and some rows leave it out.

D gene	V gene	clone size	J gene	CDR3 protein	CDR3 DNA
.	TRBV4-1	.	TRBJ2-7	CASSQDMLGLHYEQYF	TGCGCCAGCAGCCAAGACATGCTCGGACTGCACTACGAGCAGTACTTC
TRBD1	TRBV7-2	.	TRBJ1-2	CASSVAAGDSLGTF	TGTGCCAGCAGCGTAGCGGCCGGGGACAGCTTGGGGACCTTC
TRBD2	TRBV10-1	.	TRBJ2-3	CASSGGAGGPTDTQYF	TGCGCCAGCAGTGGGGGAGCGGGAGGGCCGACAGATACGCAGTATTTT
TRBD1	TRBV10-3	.	TRBJ1-5	CAISDFSGGQPQHF	TGTGCCATCAGTGATTTTTCAGGGGGTCAGCCCCAGCATTTT
.	TRBV5-1	.	TRBJ1-5	CASSLGEANQPQHF	TGCGCCAGCAGCTTAGGCGAAGCCAATCAGCCCCAGCATTTT
.	TRBV9	.	TRBJ1-3	CASSANRNTIYF	TGTGCCAGCAGCGCTAATAGGAACACCATATATTTT
.	TRBV5-1	.	TRBJ2-7	CASSLGWSTDEQYF	TGCGCCAGCAGCTTGGGCTGGAGTACGGACGAGCAGTACTTC
.	TRBV5-6	once	TRBJ1-5	CASSSGVQPQHF	TGTGCCAGCAGTTCAGGGGTTCAGCCCCAGCATTTT
TRBD1	TRBV10-3	.	TRBJ1-1	CAISSTGVDTEAFF	TGTGCCATCAGCTCTACAGGGGTGGACACTGAAGCTTTCTTT
TRBD1	TRBV5-6	.	TRBJ1-6	CASSLRDRVNSPLHF	TGTGCCAGCAGCCTCCGGGACAGAGTGAATTCACCCCTCCACTTT
.	TRBV5-4	few	TRBJ1-1	CASSSGRNTEAFF	TGTGCCAGCAGTTCAGGTCGGAACACTGAAGCTTTCTTT
TRBD1	TRBV9	.	TRBJ2-6	CASSKDRAGANVLTF	TGTGCCAGCAGCAAGGACAGGGCTGGGGCCAACGTCCTGACTTTC
TRBD1	TRBV27	.	TRBJ2-7	CASRSGTGAYEQYF	TGTGCCAGCAGGTCCGGGACAGGGGCCTACGAGCAGTACTTC
TRBD1	TRBV16	.	TRBJ1-5	CASSQPRTGLNQPQHF	TGTGCCAGCAGCCAACCGAGGACAGGGTTGAATCAGCCCCAGCATTTT
TRBD2	TRBV7-9	.	TRBJ2-7	CASKTSGTYEQYF	TGTGCCAGTAAGACTAGCGGAACCTACGAGCAGTACTTC
.	TRBV5-1	.	TRBJ2-7	CASSLVSGRYEQYF	TGCGCCAGCAGCTTGGTTTCGGGGCGATACGAGCAGTACTTC
.	TRBV5-1	.	TRBJ1-3	CASSLDRLSGNTIYF	TGCGCCAGCAGCTTGGACAGGCTCTCTGGAAACACCATATATTTT
.	TRBV30	.	TRBJ1-1	CAWSLAGRANTEAFF	TGTGCCTGGAGTTTGGCGGGACGGGCGAACACTGAAGCTTTCTTT
TRBD1	TRBV28	.	TRBJ1-5	CASSAEQGLYSNQPQHF	TGTGCCAGCAGTGCAGAACAGGGGTTATATAGCAATCAGCCCCAGCATTTT
.	TRBV7-3	few	TRBJ1-1	CASSSPGTEAFF	TGTGCCAGCAGCTCTCCGGGTACTGAAGCTTTCTTT
.	TRBV19	.	TRBJ2-2	CASRRDSTGELFF	TGTGCCAGTAGGCGGGACAGCACCGGGGAGCTGTTTTTT
TRBD1	TRBV5-5	.	TRBJ1-6	CASSPLGGNSPLHF	TGTGCCAGCAGCCCCCTAGGGGGCAATTCACCCCTCCACTTT
.	TRBV28	.	TRBJ1-1	CASNKQGNTEAFF	TGTGCCAGCAATAAACAGGGGAACACTGAAGCTTTCTTT
TRBD2	TRBV6-1	.	TRBJ2-5	CASSEGGGGETQYF	TGTGCCAGCAGTGAAGGCGGGGGAGGCGAGACCCAGTACTTC
TRBD1	TRBV6-5	.	TRBJ1-4	CASSTGGMGEKLFF	TGTGCCAGCAGTACAGGGGGAATGGGCGAAAAACTGTTTTTT
TRBD1	TRBV5-1	.	TRBJ2-2	CASSLGTGGYSGELFF	TGCGCCAGCAGCCTTGGGACAGGGGGTTATTCCGGGGAGCTGTTTTTT
.	TRBV29-1	.	TRBJ1-1	CSVLDTEAFF	TGCAGCGTCCTCGACACTGAAGCTTTCTTT
.	TRBV6-5	.	TRBJ1-1	CASSYSTGGATEAFF	TGTGCCAGCAGTTACTCGACTGGGGGGGCAACTGAAGCTTTCTTT
.	TRBV6-1	.	TRBJ1-4	CASREGGAREKLFF	TGTGCCAGCAGGGAAGGGGGGGCGCGGGAAAAACTGTTTTTT
.	TRBV7-6	.	TRBJ2-7	CASSSLSYREQYF	TGTGCCAGCAGCTCCCTCAGCTACCGCGAGCAGTACTTC
.	TRBV4-1	.	TRBJ2-3	CASSQDGLADTQYF	TGCGCCAGCAGCCAAGATGGCCTGGCAGATACGCAGTATTTT
TRBD2	TRBV15	.	TRBJ2-7	CATSPAGGFYEQYF	TGTGCCACCAGCCCAGCGGGAGGTTTCTACGAGCAGTACTTC
.	TRBV30	.	TRBJ2-1	CAWSPLVIQGEQFF	TGTGCCTGGAGTCCCCTCGTGATTCAGGGTGAGCAGTTCTTC
TRBD2	TRBV6-5	.	TRBJ2-7	CASSYFAGAGNEQYF	TGTGCCAGCAGTTATTTTGCGGGAGCGGGCAACGAGCAGTACTTC
.	TRBV6-5	.	TRBJ2-1	CASSVTNEQFF	TGTGCCAGCAGTGTCACCAATGAGCAGTTCTTC
TRBD1	TRBV6-5	.	TRBJ1-4	CASSYGGQGGEKLFF	TGTGCCAGCAGTTACGGGGGACAGGGCGGAGAAAAACTGTTTTTT
.	TRBV5-4	.	TRBJ1-1	CASSSLLTVNTEAFF	TGTGCCAGCAGCTCTTTGCTGACGGTGAACACTGAAGCTTTCTTT
.	TRBV5-1	.	TRBJ1-2	CASSLDFGGDYGYTF	TGCGCCAGCAGCTTGGACTTTGGGGGAGACTATGGCTACACCTTC
.	TRBV5-4	.	TRBJ2-7	CASSTNSFYEQYF	TGTGCCAGCAGCACAAACAGTTTCTACGAGCAGTACTTC
TRBD2	TRBV5-4	.	TRBJ2-1	CASSLEWSSGNENEQFF	TGTGCCAGCAGCTTGGAGTGGAGTAGCGGGAACGAGAATGAGCAGTTCTTC
.	TRBV5-1	.	TRBJ2-1	CASSLDTFSSYNEQFF	TGCGCCAGCAGCTTGGACACCTTTAGCTCCTACAATGAGCAGTTCTTC
.	TRBV5-6	.	TRBJ1-4	CASSLWWKDEKLFF	TGTGCCAGCAGCTTGTGGTGGAAGGATGAAAAACTGTTTTTT
.	TRBV19	.	TRBJ1-5	CASSIPGRQPQHF	TGTGCCAGTAGTATTCCTGGGAGGCAGCCCCAGCATTTT
.	TRBV4-1	.	TRBJ2-7	CASSQAFGSSYEQYF	TGCGCCAGCAGCCAAGCTTTTGGGTCCTCCTACGAGCAGTACTTC
TRBD1	TRBV5-1	.	TRBJ2-7	CASSIGQEYYEQYF	TGCGCCAGCAGCATTGGACAGGAGTACTACGAGCAGTACTTC
.	TRBV6-5	.	TRBJ2-7	CASSYSSRAEQYF	TGTGCCAGCAGTTACTCTTCTAGGGCAGAGCAGTACTTC
TRBD2	TRBV11-2	.	TRBJ2-1	CASSLGLAEYNEQFF	TGTGCCAGCAGCTTAGGACTAGCGGAATACAATGAGCAGTTCTTC
TRBD1	TRBV19	.	TRBJ1-1	CASIRRPGQMNTEAFF	TGTGCCAGTATAAGGAGGCCGGGACAGATGAACACTGAAGCTTTCTTT
.	TRBV12-5	.	TRBJ2-3	CASGPPDTQYF	TGTGCTAGTGGTCCGCCAGATACGCAGTATTTT
.	TRBV7-9	.	TRBJ1-6	CASSLAGTGGSPLHF	TGTGCCAGCAGCTTAGCCGGGACCGGGGGTTCACCCCTCCACTTT
.	TRBV14	.	TRBJ1-1	CASSQGSTEAFF	TGTGCCAGCAGTCAGGGGAGCACTGAAGCTTTCTTT
TRBD1	TRBV11-2	.	TRBJ1-4	CASSHISQGGKLFF	TGTGCCAGCAGCCACATAAGTCAGGGGGGAAAACTGTTTTTT
TRBD2	TRBV2	few	TRBJ2-1	CASSSSGGDNEQFF	TGTGCCAGCAGTAGTAGCGGGGGGGACAATGAGCAGTTCTTC
TRBD2	TRBV6-6	.	TRBJ2-1	CASSRTSGYNEQFF	TGTGCCAGCAGTCGGACTAGCGGCTACAATGAGCAGTTCTTC
.	TRBV5-8	.	TRBJ2-7	CASSLFHEQYF	TGTGCCAGTAGCTTGTTTCACGAGCAGTACTTC